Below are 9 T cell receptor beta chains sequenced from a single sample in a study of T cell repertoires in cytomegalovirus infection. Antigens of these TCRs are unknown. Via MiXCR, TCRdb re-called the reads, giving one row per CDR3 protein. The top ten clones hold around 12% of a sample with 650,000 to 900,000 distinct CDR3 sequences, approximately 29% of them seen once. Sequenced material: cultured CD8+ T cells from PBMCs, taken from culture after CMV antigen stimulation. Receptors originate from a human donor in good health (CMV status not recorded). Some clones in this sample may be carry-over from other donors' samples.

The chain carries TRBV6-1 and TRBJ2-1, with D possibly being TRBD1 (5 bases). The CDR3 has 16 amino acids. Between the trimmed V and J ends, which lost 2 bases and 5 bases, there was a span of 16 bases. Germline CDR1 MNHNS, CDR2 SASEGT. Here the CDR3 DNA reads TGTGCCAGCAGTGAACTGTTTTGGCAGGGTCACAATGAGCAGTTCTTC. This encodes CASSELFWQGHNEQFF.

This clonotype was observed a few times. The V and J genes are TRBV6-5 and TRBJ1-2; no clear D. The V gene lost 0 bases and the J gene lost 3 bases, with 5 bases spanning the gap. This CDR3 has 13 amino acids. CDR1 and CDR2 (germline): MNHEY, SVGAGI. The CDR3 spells CASSYSAYYGYTF. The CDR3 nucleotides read TGTGCCAGCAGTTACTCAGCGTACTATGGCTACACCTTC.

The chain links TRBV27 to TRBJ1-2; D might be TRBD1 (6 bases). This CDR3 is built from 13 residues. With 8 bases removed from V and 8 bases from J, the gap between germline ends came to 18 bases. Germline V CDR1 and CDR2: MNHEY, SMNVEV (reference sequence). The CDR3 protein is CASSQGRYWGYTF. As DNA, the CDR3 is TGTGCCAGCTCGCAGGGGCGGTACTGGGGCTACACCTTC.

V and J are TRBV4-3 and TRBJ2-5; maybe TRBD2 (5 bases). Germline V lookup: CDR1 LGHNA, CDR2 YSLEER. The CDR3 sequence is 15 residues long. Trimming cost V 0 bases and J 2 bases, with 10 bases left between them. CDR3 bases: TGCGCCAGCAGCCAAGATCTGAGCGGTCAAGAGACCCAGTACTTC. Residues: CASSQDLSGQETQYF.

For the CDR3, the DNA is TGTGCCAGCAGTTACTCGTACAGACTACTTTCCCAGGAGCAGTTCTTC. This encodes CASSYSYRLLSQEQFF. The rearrangement joins TRBV6-5 to TRBJ2-1; possibly TRBD2 for D (5 bases). Trimming took 0 bases from V and 10 from J, leaving 19 bases between them. The CDR3 has 16 amino acids. Germline CDR1 MNHEY, CDR2 SVGAGI.

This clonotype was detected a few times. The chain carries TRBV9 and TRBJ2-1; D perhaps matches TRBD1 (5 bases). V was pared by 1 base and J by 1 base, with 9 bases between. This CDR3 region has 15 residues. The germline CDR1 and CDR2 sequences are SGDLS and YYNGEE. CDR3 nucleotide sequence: TGTGCCAGCAGCGTACAGGGTTGGTCCTACAATGAGCAGTTCTTC. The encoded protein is CASSVQGWSYNEQFF.

CDR3: CASTRRTEAFF. The CDR3 nucleotides are TGTGCCAGTACAAGGAGGACTGAAGCTTTCTTT. The genes are TRBV2 and TRBJ1-1, with no clear D. Germline V gene lookup returns CDR1 SNHLY and CDR2 FYNNEI. V dropped 9 bases and J dropped 5 bases, with 10 bases sitting between them. CDR3 size: 11 residues.

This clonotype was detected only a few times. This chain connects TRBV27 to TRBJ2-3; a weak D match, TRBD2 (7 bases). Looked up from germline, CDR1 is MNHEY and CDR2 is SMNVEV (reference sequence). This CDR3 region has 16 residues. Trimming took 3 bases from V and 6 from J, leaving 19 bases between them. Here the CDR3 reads CASSFLAGARGDTQYF. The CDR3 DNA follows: TGTGCCAGCAGTTTCCTTGCGGGGGCCCGCGGGGATACGCAGTATTTT.

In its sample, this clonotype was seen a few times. CDR3 sequence reads: CATSDPDDRDYGYTF. Written as DNA, the CDR3 is TGTGCCACCAGTGATCCAGACGACAGGGACTATGGCTACACCTTC. The J gene is TRBJ1-2, the V gene TRBV24-1; 7 bases map to TRBD1. The germline V gene has CDR1 KGHDR and CDR2 SFDVKD. The V and J ends lost 3 bases and 3 bases, in that order; junction bases with no gene match: 6. This CDR3 comprises 15 residues.